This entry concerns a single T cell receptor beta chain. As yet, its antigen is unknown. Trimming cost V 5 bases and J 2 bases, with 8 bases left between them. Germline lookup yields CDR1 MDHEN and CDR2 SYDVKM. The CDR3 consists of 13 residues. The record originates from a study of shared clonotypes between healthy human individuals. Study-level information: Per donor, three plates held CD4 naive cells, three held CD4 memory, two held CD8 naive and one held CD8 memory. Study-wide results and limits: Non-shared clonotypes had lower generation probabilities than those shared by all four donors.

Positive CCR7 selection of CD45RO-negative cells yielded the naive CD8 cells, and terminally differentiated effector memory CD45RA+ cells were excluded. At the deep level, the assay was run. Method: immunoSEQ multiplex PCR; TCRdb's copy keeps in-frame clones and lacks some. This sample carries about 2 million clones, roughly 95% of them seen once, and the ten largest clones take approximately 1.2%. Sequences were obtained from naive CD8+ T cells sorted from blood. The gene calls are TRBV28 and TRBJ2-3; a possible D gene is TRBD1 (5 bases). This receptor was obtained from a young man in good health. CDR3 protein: CASSKGNTDTQYF. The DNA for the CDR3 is TGTGCCAGCAGTAAGGGGAACACAGATACGCAGTATTTT. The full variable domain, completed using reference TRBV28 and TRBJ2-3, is DVKVTQSSRYLVKRTGEKVFLECVQDMDHENMFWYRQDPGLGLRLIYFSYDVKMKEKGDIPEGYSVSREKKERFSLILESASTNQTSMYLCASSKGNTDTQYFGPGTRLTVL.